These 25 T cell receptor beta chains originate from one sample sequenced in a study of shared clonotypes between healthy human individuals (TCRdb year 2020). The receptor library was made with the immunoSEQ multiplex PCR assay. Here the immuneACCESS table is served through TCRdb, limited to in-frame sequences with V and J called. Missing clones are a known gap in these copies; in checked studies unresolved V genes cover under half, and the rest lacks a known reason. This sample gives some 450,000 clones in total; roughly three quarters of them show up just once. In total, the top ten clones hold around 12% of the sample. Sequencing was performed on PBMCs. All receptors come from a woman between 40 and 50 years old in good health. Some clones in this sample may be carry-over from other donors' samples.

V gene TRBV15 combines with J gene TRBJ2-2; no definite D call. The CDR3 totals 13 residues. Germline CDR1 reads LNHNV; CDR2 reads YYDKDF (reference sequence). The germline V and J ends were trimmed by 1 base and 5 bases, with 5 bases remaining between them. CDR3 sequence (DNA): TGTGCCACCAGCAGAGGAGTGACCGGGGAGCTGTTTTTT. Its translation is CATSRGVTGELFF.

With respect to this clone: One end of the junction does not line up with germline, which may come from a read error. The same CDR3 arises from other DNA sequences in this sample as well. The V gene is TRBV5-5, the J gene TRBJ2-3; the D gene is possibly TRBD1 (5 bases). The length of the CDR3 is 15 residues. The germline V gene has CDR1 SGHKS and CDR2 YYEKEE (reference sequence). The CDR3 loop reads CASSLGQVGGDTQYF. DNA for the CDR3: TGTGCCAGTAGCTTGGGGCAGGTTGGTGGAGATACGCAGTATTTT. The complete variable domain, with remaining parts taken from reference TRBV5-5 and TRBJ2-3, reads DAGVTQSPTHLIKTRGQQVTLRCSPISGHKSVSWYQQVLGQGPQFIFQYYEKEERGRGNFPDRFSARQFPNYSSELNVNALLLGDSALYLCASSLGQVGGDTQYFGPGTRLTVL.

The gene calls are TRBV5-1 and TRBJ2-7; tentative D call: TRBD1 (5 bases). Germline lookup yields CDR1 SGHRS and CDR2 YFSETQ. This CDR3 is built from 16 residues. V was shortened by 4 bases and J by 3 bases, with 20 bases between the two germline ends. This CDR3 reads CASSGADTSYDYEQYF. The CDR3 DNA is TGCGCCAGCAGCGGGGCCGACACGAGCTACGACTACGAGCAGTACTTC.

This chain connects TRBV27 to TRBJ1-4, with TRBD1 matching over 7 bases. Unmatched junction bases numbered 4, after V lost 3 bases and J lost 3 bases. The CDR3 spans 15 residues. Germline CDR1 MNHEY, CDR2 SMNVEV (reference sequence). The CDR3 loop reads CASSFRTGPNEKLFF. In DNA, the CDR3 is TGTGCCAGCAGTTTCCGGACAGGACCTAATGAAAAACTGTTTTTT.

The sample holds one count of this clone. Given a far larger clone just one base away, this is likely a sequencing read error. In the same sample, other DNA sequences code for this CDR3. The rearrangement links TRBV2 to TRBJ2-7; TRBD1 matches 9 bases. In germline, CDR1 is SNHLY, CDR2 FYNNEI. The CDR3 has 15 amino acids. The CDR3 region is CASSGDRASSYEQYF. DNA for the CDR3: TGTGCCAGTAGTGGGGACAGGGCGAGCTCCTACGAGCAGTACTTC.

Of note for this clone: The likely explanation is a read error, given a far larger clone one base away. It is unclear where the CDR3 begins or ends on the DNA, so no DNA is shown, and the CDR3 is as TCRdb lists it. V and J are TRBV9 and TRBJ2-5. Germline V gene lookup returns CDR1 SGDLS and CDR2 YYNGEE. The CDR3 spans 15 residues, counting both ends. The CDR3 loop reads CASSVGKGNQETRYF.

Of note for this clone: A far larger clone is one nucleotide away, so this likely arose from a read error. The V gene is TRBV4-2, the J gene TRBJ1-4; D gene uncertain. The CDR3 extends over 12 amino acids. CDR1 and CDR2 (germline): LGHNA, YNFKEQ. The V gene lost 0 bases and the J gene lost 8 bases, with 4 bases spanning the gap. This chain's CDR3 is CASSQDAEKLFF. The CDR3 bases are TGTGCCAGCAGCCAAGATGCCGAAAAACTGTTTTTT.

The chain recombines TRBV5-1 with TRBJ2-1; D uncertain. Trimming stripped 0 bases from V and 8 bases from J, with 12 bases between. The CDR3 runs to 14 residues. Per germline, CDR1 SGHRS and CDR2 YFSETQ. CDR3 protein: CASSLASWADEQFF. The CDR3 DNA sequence: TGCGCCAGCAGCTTGGCCAGTTGGGCCGATGAGCAGTTCTTC.

This chain uses TRBV5-1 with TRBJ1-2; maybe TRBD1 (5 bases). The CDR3 has 14 residues. The germline V and J ends were trimmed by 0 bases and 10 bases, with 16 bases remaining between them. CDR1 is SGHRS and CDR2 is YFSETQ in the germline V gene. CDR3 nucleotide sequence: TGCGCCAGCAGCTTGGGCCCGGACATAAGCGCCTACACCTTC. The encoded protein is CASSLGPDISAYTF.

The table lists this clone with a few counts. This chain connects TRBV7-9 to TRBJ2-7; D is tentatively TRBD1 or TRBD2 (5 bases each). Trimming removed 5 bases at V and 4 bases at J, with 12 bases between. The V gene's germline CDR1 is SEHNR and CDR2 FQNEAQ (reference sequence). The CDR3 totals 13 residues. The CDR3 DNA sequence: TGTGCCAGCAGCCACAACTGGGGGTACGAGCAGTACTTC. The encoded protein is CASSHNWGYEQYF.

The V gene is TRBV5-4, the J gene TRBJ2-1; 12 nucleotides align to TRBD1. The length of the CDR3 is 17 residues. Trimming took 2 bases from V and 7 from J; bases not matched to a gene: 10. Looked up from germline, CDR1 is SGHNT and CDR2 is YYREEE (reference sequence). The CDR3 loop is CASSFLPGQGARNEQFF. The CDR3 DNA reads TGTGCCAGCAGCTTTCTACCGGGACAGGGGGCTCGAAATGAGCAGTTCTTC.

The J gene is TRBJ1-1, the V gene TRBV27, with D tentatively TRBD1 (5 bases). The CDR3 is 14 residues long. V was pared by 0 bases and J by 6 bases, with 11 bases between. Germline CDR1 is MNHEY and CDR2 is SMNVEV (reference sequence). The CDR3 reads CASSLSQGRAEAFF. DNA of the CDR3: TGTGCCAGCAGTTTATCGCAGGGCCGGGCTGAAGCTTTCTTT.

This chain joins TRBV2 and TRBJ2-3; 9 bases are a match to TRBD2. V shed 3 bases and J 3 bases; nucleotides not matched to a gene: 4. The CDR3 is made up of 15 amino acids. The germline CDR1 and CDR2 sequences are SNHLY and FYNNEI. The CDR3 coding sequence is TGTGCCAGCAGTGAGCGGGAGGGCCGAACAGATACGCAGTATTTT. Its translation: CASSEREGRTDTQYF.

This chain joins TRBV30 and TRBJ1-2; D unclear. Trimming cost V 5 bases and J 0 bases, with 13 bases left between them. Per the germline V gene, CDR1 is GTSNPN and CDR2 is SVGIG (reference sequence). The CDR3 has 14 amino acids. CDR3 bases: TGTGCCTGGGAACACAGAGACCCTAACTATGGCTACACCTTC. Protein product: CAWEHRDPNYGYTF.

The chain recombines TRBV7-6 with TRBJ2-1; 11 positions agree with TRBD2. The CDR3 loop spans 15 amino acids. V lost 5 bases and J lost 4; bases outside the gene matches: 4. Germline loops: CDR1 SGHVS, CDR2 FNYEAQ. CDR3 protein: CASSGLAGGYNEQFF. Written as DNA, the CDR3 is TGTGCCAGCAGCGGCCTAGCGGGAGGATACAATGAGCAGTTCTTC.

The chain uses TRBV5-4 and TRBJ1-1; D call uncertain. Trimming took off 3 bases at V and 5 bases at J, with 11 bases between the two ends. There are 13 residues in the CDR3. From germline, CDR1 is SGHNT and CDR2 YYREEE (reference sequence). The CDR3 nucleotides are TGTGCCAGCAGCTCCTTCGCGTCTACTGAAGCTTTCTTT. This translates into CASSSFASTEAFF.

V usage is TRBV30 and J usage is TRBJ1-2; D remains ambiguous. The germline CDR1 and CDR2 sequences are GTSNPN and SVGIG (reference sequence). With 0 bases removed from V and 4 bases from J, the gap between germline ends came to 9 bases. The CDR3 is made up of 13 amino acids. Here the CDR3 reads CAWSVGNPYGYTF. CDR3 nucleotide sequence: TGTGCCTGGAGTGTAGGGAACCCCTATGGCTACACCTTC. The full variable domain, in which reference TRBV30 and TRBJ1-2 provide the parts outside the CDR3, is SQTIHQWPATLVQPVGSPLSLECTVEGTSNPNLYWYRQAAGRGLQLLFYSVGIGQISSEVPQNLSASRPQDRQFILSSKKLLLSDSGFYLCAWSVGNPYGYTFGSGTRLTVV.

The rearrangement uses TRBV11-2 and TRBJ1-4; 7 bases line up with TRBD1. CDR3 length: 15 amino acids. Germline V gene lookup returns CDR1 SGHAT and CDR2 FQNNGV. With V trimmed by 1 base and J by 13 bases, 12 bases remained unmatched. The CDR3 reads CASSLALQGSRGLFF. In nucleotides, the CDR3 is TGTGCCAGCAGCTTAGCGTTACAGGGGTCGCGAGGACTGTTTTTT.

Comment on this clone: At the DNA level, this CDR3 is encoded by other sequences in the same sample as well. The V gene is TRBV7-2, the J gene TRBJ1-1; D is unresolved. The CDR3 spans 13 residues. Per the germline V gene, CDR1 is SGHTA and CDR2 is FQGNSA. V was pared by 1 base and J by 1 base, with 4 bases between. CDR3 sequence: CASSLGRNTEAFF. CDR3 sequence (DNA): TGTGCCAGCAGCTTAGGGAGGAACACTGAAGCTTTCTTT. The full variable domain, in which reference TRBV7-2 and TRBJ1-1 provide the parts outside the CDR3, is GAGVSQSPSNKVTEKGKDVELRCDPISGHTALYWYRQSLGQGLEFLIYFQGNSAPDKSGLPSDRFSAERTGGSVSTLTIQRTQQEDSAVYLCASSLGRNTEAFFGQGTRLTVV.

The gene calls are TRBV19 and TRBJ1-5, with D unclear. Trimming cost V 4 bases and J 6 bases, with 10 bases left between them. The CDR3 loop spans 13 amino acids. Looked up from germline, CDR1 is LNHDA and CDR2 is SQIVND (reference sequence). CDR3: CASSTLGGQPQHF. The CDR3 nucleotides read TGTGCCAGTAGTACCTTGGGCGGTCAGCCCCAGCATTTT.

This clone was picked up a small number of times. V gene TRBV7-9 combines with J gene TRBJ1-3; D is ambiguous. The germline V gene has CDR1 SEHNR and CDR2 FQNEAQ (reference sequence). CDR3 size: 16 residues. V dropped 0 bases and J dropped 0 bases, with 9 bases sitting between them. The CDR3 DNA reads TGTGCCAGCAGCTTAGCCAGCATGAGCTCTGGAAACACCATATATTTT. This gives the protein CASSLASMSSGNTIYF.

The chain has TRBV9 and TRBJ2-1, with 10 bases that match TRBD1. Germline CDR1 SGDLS, CDR2 YYNGEE. The CDR3 is made up of 14 amino acids. With V trimmed by 2 bases and J by 6 bases, 2 bases remained unmatched. The CDR3 is CASSVGQGFNEQFF. CDR3 bases: TGTGCCAGCAGCGTGGGACAGGGGTTCAATGAGCAGTTCTTC.

This clone has a single count. A far more abundant clone sits one base away, making this likely a read error. This sample also contains other DNA sequences that code for the same CDR3. The chain employs TRBV29-1 and TRBJ2-5; the match to TRBD2 covers 7 bases. CDR3 length equals 13 residues. Germline V gene data show CDR1 as SQVTM and CDR2 as ANQGSEA. V lost 4 bases and J lost 5; bases outside the gene matches: 7. DNA of the CDR3: TGCAGCGTTGCAACGGGGGAGGGGGAGACCCAGTACTTC. Translation: CSVATGEGETQYF.

This clone was observed a handful of times. This sequence joins TRBV7-7 and TRBJ2-2; D remains unclear. V dropped 0 bases and J dropped 1 base, with 3 bases sitting between them. The CDR3 covers 14 residues. The germline V gene has CDR1 SSHAT and CDR2 FNYEAQ (reference sequence). The CDR3 DNA is TGTGCCAGCAGCTTAGCTCGGAACACCGGGGAGCTGTTTTTT. As protein: CASSLARNTGELFF. Using reference TRBV7-7 and TRBJ2-2 for the parts outside the CDR3, the full variable domain is GAGVSQSPRYKVTKRGQDVTLRCDPISSHATLYWYQQALGQGPEFLTYFNYEAQPDKSGLPSDRFSAERPEGSISTLTIQRTEQRDSAMYRCASSLARNTGELFFGEGSRLTVL.

V gene TRBV9 combines with J gene TRBJ2-7, with 13 bases aligning to TRBD2. Trimming cost V 1 base and J 2 bases; bases outside gene matches: 9. Germline CDR1 SGDLS, CDR2 YYNGEE. The CDR3 contains 18 residues. CDR3 DNA: TGTGCCAGCAGCGTATCTGAACGTACTAGCGGGAGGGCCTACGAGCAGTACTTC. This sequence encodes CASSVSERTSGRAYEQYF.